This TCR beta chain was identified during a study of blood T cell repertoires in COVID-19. Study-wide background: Spain, Italy and the United States supplied samples that represented acute and convalescent COVID-19. T cells, B-cell-depleted T cells, or PBMCs supplied cDNA or gDNA.

Germline-derived CDR1 and CDR2 are MNHEY and SMNVEV (reference sequence). V trimming: 7 bases; J trimming: 7 bases; junction bases outside the gene matches: 9. The CDR3 extends over 15 amino acids. In the source study's methods: Amplified reference gene primers provided the basis for estimating nucleated cell counts. Sequencing was performed with immunoSEQ multiplex PCR; in TCRdb, only in-frame clones are kept and a portion is missing. V, J and clone size were drawn from that table, and D and trimming were deduced from the DNA. There are under 80,000 clones in the sample; 70% to 90% occur only once, and approximately 6.3% lies in the top ten. This clone was recorded a few times.

This TCR derives from an elderly woman with active COVID-19. The V gene is TRBV27, the J gene TRBJ2-7; 14 positions match TRBD2. Sequencing was carried out using peripheral blood. The CDR3 region is CASKTGTSGSGEQYF. The CDR3 DNA follows: TGTGCCAGCAAAACCGGGACTAGCGGGAGTGGGGAGCAGTACTTC.